This T cell receptor (beta chain) was captured in a study of T cell responses to AZD1222 COVID-19 vaccine. This CDR3 contains 15 residues. Germline CDR1 and CDR2: LNHDA and SQIVND (reference sequence). V lost 3 bases and J 5 bases, leaving 17 bases between the germline ends. The assay was immunoSEQ multiplex PCR, and TCRdb's table has in-frame clones only and misses some. This table has fewer than 200,000 clones, 91% appearing once. This receptor was obtained from an adult in good health. The sequenced sample was peripheral blood, obtained on day 0 of AZD1222 vaccination. The chain uses TRBV19 and TRBJ2-7; D is perhaps TRBD2 (6 bases). The DNA for the CDR3 is TGTGCCAGTAGTATCGGGGGTGTAATGAGGAACGAGCAGTACTTC. This translates into CASSIGGVMRNEQYF.